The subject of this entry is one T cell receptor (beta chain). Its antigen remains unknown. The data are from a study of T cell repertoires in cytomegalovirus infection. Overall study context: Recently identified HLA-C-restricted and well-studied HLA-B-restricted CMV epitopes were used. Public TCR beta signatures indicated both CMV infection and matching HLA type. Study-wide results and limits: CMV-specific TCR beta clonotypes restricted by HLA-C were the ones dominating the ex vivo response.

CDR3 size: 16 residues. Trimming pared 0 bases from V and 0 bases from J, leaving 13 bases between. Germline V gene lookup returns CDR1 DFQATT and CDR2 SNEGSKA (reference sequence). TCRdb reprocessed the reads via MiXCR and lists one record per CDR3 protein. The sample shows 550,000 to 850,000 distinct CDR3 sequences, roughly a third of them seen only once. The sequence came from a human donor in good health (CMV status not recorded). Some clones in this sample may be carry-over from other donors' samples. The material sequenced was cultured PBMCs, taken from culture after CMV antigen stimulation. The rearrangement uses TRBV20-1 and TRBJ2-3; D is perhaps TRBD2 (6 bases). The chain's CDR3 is CSARDSAGTSTDTQYF. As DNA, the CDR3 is TGCAGTGCTAGAGATAGTGCGGGGACTAGCACAGATACGCAGTATTTT.